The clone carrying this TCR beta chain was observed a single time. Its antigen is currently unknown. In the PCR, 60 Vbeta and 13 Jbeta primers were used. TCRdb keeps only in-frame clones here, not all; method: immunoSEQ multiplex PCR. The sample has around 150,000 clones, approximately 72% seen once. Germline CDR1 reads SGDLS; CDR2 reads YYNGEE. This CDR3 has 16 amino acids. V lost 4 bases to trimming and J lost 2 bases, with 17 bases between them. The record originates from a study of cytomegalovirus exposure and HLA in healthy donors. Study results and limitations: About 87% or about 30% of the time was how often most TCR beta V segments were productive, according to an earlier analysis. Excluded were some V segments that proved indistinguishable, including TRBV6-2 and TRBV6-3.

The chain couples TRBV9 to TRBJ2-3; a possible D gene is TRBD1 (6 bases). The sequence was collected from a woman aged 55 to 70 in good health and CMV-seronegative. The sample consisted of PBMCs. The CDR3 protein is CASSLLGTSHTDTQYF. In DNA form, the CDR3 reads TGTGCCAGCAGCCTACTCGGGACATCCCACACAGATACGCAGTATTTT.